Below, 20 T cell receptor beta chains from the same sample are listed, as sequenced in a study of CD8 T cells in Susac syndrome. Reverse transcription of about 0.5 to 1 ug RNA was carried out with random hexamers. MiXCR, run by TCRdb on the immunoSEQ multiplex PCR reads, gives a single entry per CDR3 protein. The sample includes 100,000 to 150,000 distinct CDR3 sequences, roughly 80% seen only once; the top ten take approximately 0.51%. Sequenced material: CD8+ T cells from PBMCs. The receptor source for this set is a human donor with multiple sclerosis.

This clonotype was seen only a few times. The chain recombines TRBV30 with TRBJ2-7, with TRBD1 matching 10 bases. Trimming at V came to 8 bases and at J to 1 base, leaving 5 bases not matched to a gene. CDR1 and CDR2 (germline): GTSNPN, SVGIG (reference sequence). This CDR3 comprises 13 residues. CDR3 residues: CARRDRGSYEQYF. CDR3 in DNA: TGTGCCCGCCGGGACAGGGGTTCCTACGAGCAGTACTTC.

This clonotype was counted a few times. The chain uses TRBV6-2 or TRBV6-3 and TRBJ2-1; the D is unclear. The CDR3 consists of 13 residues. Looked up from germline, CDR1 is MNHEY and CDR2 is SVGEGT. V gave up 5 bases and J gave up 2 bases, with 7 bases separating them. This CDR3 is CASSLPPYNEQFF. The DNA for the CDR3 is TGTGCCAGCAGTCTTCCCCCCTACAATGAGCAGTTCTTC.

The chain recombines TRBV4-1 with TRBJ1-1, with TRBD1 identical over 8 bases. Germline CDR1 is MGHRA and CDR2 is YSYEKL. The CDR3 has 13 residues. V shed 4 bases and J 11 bases; nucleotides not matched to a gene: 9. Written as DNA, the CDR3 is TGCGCCAGCAGCCGAACTACCGACAGGGGCGCTTTCTTT. Its translation: CASSRTTDRGAFF.

To note about this clonotype: One end of the junction does not line up with germline, which may come from a read error. Here the CDR3 DNA reads TGTGCCAGTATTAATGGGTTCGGAACTAATGAAAAACTGCTTTTT. It yields the protein CASINGFGTNEKLLF. The chain combines TRBV19 with TRBJ1-4; D gene unclear. The CDR3 contains 15 residues. Germline loops: CDR1 LNHDA, CDR2 SQIVND (reference sequence).

This chain connects TRBV7-9 to TRBJ1-1; TRBD1 is a possible D gene (5 bases). This CDR3 is 13 amino acids long. V lost 3 bases, J lost 3 bases, and 8 bases lay in between. CDR1 is SEHNR and CDR2 is FQNEAQ in the germline V gene (reference sequence). This chain's CDR3 is CASSLRQYTEAFF. CDR3 nucleotide sequence: TGTGCCAGCAGCTTGCGACAGTACACTGAAGCTTTCTTT. The entire variable domain, with the rest obtained from reference TRBV7-9 and TRBJ1-1, is as follows: DTGVSQNPRHKITKRGQNVTFRCDPISEHNRLYWYRQTLGQGPEFLTYFQNEAQLEKSRLLSDRFSAERPKGSFSTLEIQRTEQGDSAMYLCASSLRQYTEAFFGQGTRLTVV.

The gene calls are TRBV12-3 or TRBV12-4 and TRBJ2-1; 10 bases align to TRBD2. Unmatched junction bases numbered 11, after V lost 5 bases and J lost 7 bases. This CDR3 is 16 amino acids long. The CDR3 bases are TGTGCCAGCAGTCCATCTAGCGGGAGTTCGCCTAATGAGCAGTTCTTC. The encoded protein is CASSPSSGSSPNEQFF.

This chain links TRBV5-4 with TRBJ1-1; D unclear. The CDR3 runs 12 residues. Looked up from germline, CDR1 is SGHNT and CDR2 is YYREEE (reference sequence). V was clipped by 4 bases and J by 7 bases, with 11 bases between them. CDR3 sequence (DNA): TGTGCCAGCAGCCCGGGGATTAGTGAAGCTTTCTTT. This gives the protein CASSPGISEAFF.

V usage is TRBV5-5 and J usage is TRBJ2-7, with D perhaps TRBD2 (6 bases). Trimming took 4 bases from V and 0 from J, leaving 11 bases between them. Per germline, CDR1 SGHKS and CDR2 YYEKEE (reference sequence). The CDR3 is made up of 14 amino acids. The CDR3 region is CASSRPGSSYEQYV. DNA for the CDR3: TGTGCCAGCAGCCGTCCCGGGAGCTCCTACGAGCAGTACGTC.

The chain employs TRBV4-1 and TRBJ1-1; D uncertain. The CDR3 spans 12 residues. The germline CDR1 and CDR2 sequences are MGHRA and YSYEKL. V was shortened by 3 bases and J by 8 bases, with 10 bases between the two germline ends. The CDR3 reads CASSHWTEEAFF. The CDR3 DNA reads as TGCGCCAGCAGCCATTGGACGGAGGAAGCTTTCTTT.

The gene calls are TRBV28 and TRBJ2-1, with a weak D call TRBD1 (6 bases). The V end lost 4 bases, the J end lost 3 bases, and 13 bases lay between the germline ends. Germline V lookup: CDR1 MDHEN, CDR2 SYDVKM. The CDR3 totals 15 residues. For the CDR3, the DNA is TGTGCCAGCAGTTACTTCGACAGGAACTACAATGAGCAGTTCTTC. It translates to CASSYFDRNYNEQFF.

The V and J genes are TRBV6-6 and TRBJ2-2, with TRBD1 as a possible D gene (6 bases). The CDR3 consists of 15 residues. Germline V lookup: CDR1 MNHNY, CDR2 SVGAGI (reference sequence). V was pared by 0 bases and J by 4 bases, with 9 bases between. CDR3 protein: CASSYSGASTGELFF. The CDR3 DNA reads TGTGCCAGCAGTTACTCGGGGGCCTCCACCGGGGAGCTGTTTTTT.

The chain links TRBV27 to TRBJ2-1; 13 bases match TRBD2. The ends lost 4 bases at V and 8 bases at J; junction bases unmatched: 8. CDR1 and CDR2 from the germline V gene are MNHEY and SMNVEV (reference sequence). The CDR3 has 16 residues. Written as DNA, the CDR3 is TGTGCCAGCAGTTCATTACTAGCGGGGGGGCCTGATGAGCAGTTCTTC. Amino acid sequence: CASSSLLAGGPDEQFF.

This chain uses TRBV20-1 with TRBJ1-2; tentative D call: TRBD1 (5 bases). The germline V gene has CDR1 DFQATT and CDR2 SNEGSKA (reference sequence). This CDR3 contains 16 residues. Trimming shortened V by 5 bases and J by 2 bases, and 21 bases separated the two germline ends. CDR3 coding DNA: TGCAGTGCTTTACAGGACGATTCGGCGTTGAACTATGGCTACACCTTC. Its translation is CSALQDDSALNYGYTF.

The V and J genes are TRBV2 and TRBJ1-2; TRBD1 matches at 7 bases. This CDR3 has 16 amino acids. CDR1 and CDR2 from the germline V gene are SNHLY and FYNNEI. Germline trimming cut 4 bases from V and 3 bases from J; bases unmatched to any gene: 11. The CDR3 DNA is TGTGCCAGCAGTGGACAGGGTGGGGGCCTTCACTATGGCTACACCTTC. This translates into CASSGQGGGLHYGYTF. Combining the CDR3 with reference TRBV2 and TRBJ1-2 gives the whole variable domain EPEVTQTPSHQVTQMGQEVILRCVPISNHLYFYWYRQILGQKVEFLVSFYNNEISEKSEIFDDQFSVERPDGSNFTLKIRSTKLEDSAMYFCASSGQGGGLHYGYTFGSGTRLTVV.

The chain has TRBV30 and TRBJ2-7, with TRBD2 as a possible D gene (7 bases). The germline gives CDR1 GTSNPN, CDR2 SVGIG (reference sequence). Deletions cut 3 bases from V and 5 bases from J, with 23 bases between. The CDR3 is 16 amino acids. CDR3 nucleotide sequence: TGTGCCTGGAGCCTAGGGGGGGTTAATGAAGTCAACGAGCAGTACTTC. Encoded protein: CAWSLGGVNEVNEQYF.

The chain is built from TRBV27 and TRBJ1-1; D unresolved. CDR1 is MNHEY, CDR2 SMNVEV, per germline (reference sequence). V shed 5 bases and J shed 6 bases, with 13 bases lying between them. The CDR3 spans 13 residues. CDR3 in amino acids: CASSPSSIAEAFF. CDR3 bases: TGTGCCAGCAGTCCCTCGAGTATCGCTGAAGCTTTCTTT.

In DNA form, the CDR3 reads TGTGCCAGCTCCCCAAGCGGCGGGAGGGCCCACTACAATGAGCAGTTCTTC. Translated, it gives CASSPSGGRAHYNEQFF. V is TRBV12-3 or TRBV12-4 and J is TRBJ2-1, with 9 positions matching TRBD2. Germline trimming cut 8 bases from V and 3 bases from J; bases unmatched to any gene: 14. The CDR3 extends over 17 amino acids.

The chain is built from TRBV4-3 and TRBJ2-2; TRBD2 matches 9 bases. This CDR3 has 19 amino acids. With V trimmed by 4 bases and J by 4 bases, 16 bases remained unmatched. Germline CDR1 reads LGHNA; CDR2 reads YSLEER. DNA for the CDR3: TGCGCCAGCAGCCCTTGGGGTAGCGGGAGCCGAGTGGGCACCGGGGAGCTGTTTTTT. This translates into CASSPWGSGSRVGTGELFF.

This chain connects TRBV28 to TRBJ1-2, with D unresolved. CDR1 is MDHEN and CDR2 is SYDVKM in the germline V gene. Trimming took 6 bases from V and 8 from J, leaving 22 bases between them. The CDR3 consists of 15 residues. The chain's CDR3 is CASRPRNSGVGGYTF. CDR3 DNA: TGTGCCAGCAGGCCCCGGAACAGTGGAGTCGGGGGCTACACCTTC.

The chain joins TRBV30 to TRBJ2-1; D gene unclear. V lost 1 base and J 10 bases, leaving 11 bases between the germline ends. Per the germline V gene, CDR1 is GTSNPN and CDR2 is SVGIG (reference sequence). CDR3 length equals 12 residues. The CDR3, as DNA: TGTGCCTGGAGTGAATGGAGTTCGGAGCAGTTCTTC. Residues: CAWSEWSSEQFF.